A single sample gave rise to the 15 T cell receptor beta chains below, sequenced in a study of blood T cell repertoires in COVID-19. The protocol was immunoSEQ multiplex PCR, while the TCRdb copy is restricted to in-frame clones and leaves out a portion. The sample holds around 470,000 clones, roughly nine tenths seen once. The specimen sequenced was peripheral blood. The receptor set was obtained from a man younger than 35 with COVID-19, enrolled during active disease.

The rearrangement links TRBV5-1 to TRBJ2-1; 10 nucleotides agree with TRBD2. Germline V gene sequence: CDR1 SGHRS, CDR2 YFSETQ. The CDR3 is 19 amino acids. The junction had 11 bases not matched to a gene; V was cut back by 0 bases and J by 2 bases. Written as DNA, the CDR3 is TGCGCCAGCAGCTTGGGCTACTATAGCGGGAGGATCACCTACAATGAGCAGTTCTTC. This translates into CASSLGYYSGRITYNEQFF.

V and J are TRBV5-1 and TRBJ1-2, with 10 bases fitting TRBD1. The CDR3 is made up of 14 amino acids. Unmatched junction bases numbered 7, after V lost 7 bases and J lost 4 bases. Germline values: CDR1 SGHRS, CDR2 YFSETQ. The chain's CDR3 is CASGGQGVGYGYTF. The CDR3 bases are TGCGCCAGCGGCGGACAGGGGGTTGGCTATGGCTACACCTTC.

The chain carries TRBV2 and TRBJ2-5; D not certain. Germline CDR1 and CDR2: SNHLY and FYNNEI. V lost 6 bases to trimming and J lost 3 bases, with 11 bases between them. This CDR3 spans 13 amino acids. CDR3 DNA sequence: TGTGCCAGCAGCTTGACACAAAAAGAGACCCAGTACTTC. Its protein is CASSLTQKETQYF.

The chain uses TRBV2 and TRBJ1-2; 8 bases fit TRBD1. Trimming removed 4 bases from V and 5 bases from J; junction bases left unmatched: 12. This CDR3 region has 16 residues. Germline V gives CDR1 SNHLY, CDR2 FYNNEI. In DNA form, the CDR3 reads TGTGCCAGCAGTGTATTCCCCAGGGGGCAAACGTATGGCTACACCTTC. This translates into CASSVFPRGQTYGYTF. Combining the CDR3 with reference TRBV2 and TRBJ1-2 gives the whole variable domain EPEVTQTPSHQVTQMGQEVILRCVPISNHLYFYWYRQILGQKVEFLVSFYNNEISEKSEIFDDQFSVERPDGSNFTLKIRSTKLEDSAMYFCASSVFPRGQTYGYTFGSGTRLTVV.

The chain joins TRBV19 to TRBJ1-4, with 7 positions matching TRBD1. CDR3 length: 16 residues. The V gene end was trimmed by 6 bases and the J gene end by 10 bases; junction bases not matched to a gene: 17. CDR1 is LNHDA and CDR2 is SQIVND in the germline V gene (reference sequence). DNA for the CDR3: TGTGCCAGTAGGATACAGATAACCGGGACAGAAGGAAAACTGTTTTTT. It is translated as CASRIQITGTEGKLFF.

The chain is built from TRBV19 and TRBJ1-6; 9 bases are a match to TRBD1. V was clipped by 6 bases and J by 8 bases; unmatched bases: 5. Germline V gene lookup returns CDR1 LNHDA and CDR2 SQIVND (reference sequence). CDR3 length: 14 amino acids. CDR3 amino acids: CASRSQGADSPLHF. The CDR3 region has the DNA TGTGCCAGTAGATCACAGGGGGCTGATTCACCCCTCCACTTT.

The gene calls are TRBV4-2 and TRBJ1-5; 7 nucleotides agree with TRBD1. CDR1 LGHNA and CDR2 YNFKEQ come from the germline V gene. CDR3 length: 14 residues. V lost 3 bases to trimming and J lost 5 bases; unmatched junction nucleotides: 4. This chain's CDR3 is CASSQRGGDQPQHF. DNA of the CDR3: TGTGCCAGCAGCCAGAGAGGGGGCGATCAGCCCCAGCATTTT.

This clone was observed a single time. The chain couples TRBV28 to TRBJ2-7, with 7 bases matching TRBD2. With V trimmed by 5 bases and J by 6 bases, 10 bases remained unmatched. The CDR3 has 14 amino acids. CDR1 is MDHEN and CDR2 is SYDVKM in the germline V gene. The CDR3: CASSTTSTRFEQYF. CDR3 sequence (DNA): TGTGCCAGCAGTACGACTAGCACGCGATTCGAGCAGTACTTC.

The V gene is TRBV11-2, the J gene TRBJ2-1; maybe TRBD1 (6 bases). The V gene lost 2 bases and the J gene lost 1 base, with 9 bases spanning the gap. Germline CDR1 reads SGHAT; CDR2 reads FQNNGV. The CDR3 sequence is 15 residues long. CDR3 region: CASSLLQGSYNEQFF. The CDR3 DNA reads as TGTGCCAGCAGCTTACTACAGGGATCCTACAATGAGCAGTTCTTC.

The chain recombines TRBV7-8 with TRBJ1-5; no firm D call. The CDR3 is 17 amino acids. The V and J ends lost 2 bases and 9 bases respectively, with 23 bases between them. Per the germline V gene, CDR1 is SGHVS and CDR2 is FQNEAQ. The CDR3 region has the DNA TGTGCCAGCAGCTTACGAGGAAAGAGGGCGGAATGGCGGCCCCAGCATTTT. Amino acids: CASSLRGKRAEWRPQHF.

This chain uses TRBV27 with TRBJ2-7; D not certain. The CDR3 consists of 14 residues. Germline V gives CDR1 MNHEY, CDR2 SMNVEV (reference sequence). V was cut by 0 bases and J by 2 bases, with 8 bases left in between. The chain's CDR3 is CASSLSSTPYEQYF. In DNA form, the CDR3 reads TGTGCCAGCAGTTTATCCTCCACACCCTACGAGCAGTACTTC.

In this sample, this clone turned up once. The chain joins TRBV7-2 to TRBJ2-3; D remains unclear. The CDR3 loop spans 15 amino acids. V dropped 3 bases and J dropped 8 bases, with 18 bases sitting between them. Germline CDR1 reads SGHTA; CDR2 reads FQGNSA. CDR3: CASSFSWLSYATQYF. The CDR3, as DNA: TGTGCCAGCAGCTTTTCGTGGCTTTCTTATGCTACGCAGTATTTT. The full variable domain, with the rest looked up from reference TRBV7-2 and TRBJ2-3, is GAGVSQSPSNKVTEKGKDVELRCDPISGHTALYWYRQSLGQGLEFLIYFQGNSAPDKSGLPSDRFSAERTGGSVSTLTIQRTQQEDSAVYLCASSFSWLSYATQYFGPGTRLTVL.

The chain carries TRBV12-3 or TRBV12-4 and TRBJ2-3, with 9 bases matching TRBD2. Germline trimming cut 5 bases from V and 9 bases from J; bases unmatched to any gene: 6. The length of the CDR3 is 13 residues. The CDR3 here is CASSAPGLATQYF. CDR3 DNA sequence: TGTGCCAGCAGTGCACCTGGACTAGCGACGCAGTATTTT.

V and J are TRBV11-2 and TRBJ1-5; perhaps TRBD1 as D (6 bases). CDR3 length: 14 residues. The germline V gene has CDR1 SGHAT and CDR2 FQNNGV. The germline V and J ends were trimmed by 5 bases and 7 bases, with 15 bases remaining between them. CDR3 nucleotide sequence: TGTGCCAGCAGCCCCGCGGGGGCTTACCAGCCCCAGCATTTT. Translation gives CASSPAGAYQPQHF.

The chain carries TRBV5-4 and TRBJ2-1; 9 bases align to TRBD2. The CDR3 extends over 15 amino acids. Germline lookup yields CDR1 SGHNT and CDR2 YYREEE (reference sequence). V dropped 6 bases and J dropped 8; count of bases not matched to a gene: 12. As DNA, the CDR3 is TGTGCCAGCACTATAGCGGGAGTAATTAAGGATGAGCAGTTCTTC. Translating gives CASTIAGVIKDEQFF.